This TCR beta chain was observed in a study of blood T cells in healthy people across ages. Through a sample-barcoded 5' primer and a J-beta primer mix, a second PCR was run for roughly 6 to 11 cycles. TCRdb recomputed calls from the 5' RACE reads with MiXCR, one row per CDR3 protein. The profile shows over 1.5 million distinct CDR3 sequences, 40% to 55% of them singletons. Every donor provided approximately 9.2 milliliters of peripheral blood. Trimming shortened V by 2 bases and J by 0 bases, and 14 bases separated the two germline ends. Germline V CDR1 and CDR2: KGHSH, LQKENI. This CDR3 is 17 amino acids long.

This sequence originates from a woman in her thirties or forties in good health. The V gene is TRBV18, the J gene TRBJ1-5; D remains unclear. The sample taken for sequencing was blood. In nucleotides, the CDR3 is TGTGCCAGCTCACCATCTCCGGACCTTTATAGCAATCAGCCCCAGCATTTT. Translated, it gives CASSPSPDLYSNQPQHF. The complete variable domain, with remaining parts taken from reference TRBV18 and TRBJ1-5, reads NAGVMQNPRHLVRRRGQEARLRCSPMKGHSHVYWYRQLPEEGLKFMVYLQKENIIDESGMPKERFSAEFPKEGPSILRIQQVVRGDSAAYFCASSPSPDLYSNQPQHFGDGTRLSIL.